The 26 T cell receptor beta chains given below trace back to one sample, sequenced in a study of blood T cell repertoires in COVID-19. The method was immunoSEQ multiplex PCR; TCRdb's version includes in-frame clones alone and lacks a portion of them. The sample records under 300,000 clones, around 86% being singletons. Sequenced input: PBMCs or T cells enriched from blood (not recorded which). The receptors derive from a woman aged 45 to 65 who had recovered from COVID-19.

J is TRBJ2-7 and V is TRBV27; D is perhaps TRBD2 (5 bases). The V and J ends lost 2 bases and 3 bases respectively, with 11 bases between them. The CDR3 totals 14 residues. Per germline, CDR1 MNHEY and CDR2 SMNVEV (reference sequence). CDR3 nucleotides: TGTGCCAGCAGTTTAAACGGGGTCGGCTACGAGCAGTACTTC. It yields the protein CASSLNGVGYEQYF.

About this clone itself: Within the sample, other DNA sequences also encode this same CDR3. The chain couples TRBV28 to TRBJ1-1; D perhaps matches TRBD1 (5 bases). Trimming pared 3 bases from V and 2 bases from J, leaving 10 bases between. CDR1 is MDHEN and CDR2 is SYDVKM in the germline V gene. The CDR3 runs 14 residues. The CDR3 is CASSLIQGNTEAFF. The CDR3 DNA reads as TGTGCCAGCAGTTTGATCCAGGGCAACACTGAAGCTTTCTTT.

The chain carries TRBV28 and TRBJ1-6, with TRBD1 identical over 8 bases. The CDR3 extends over 19 amino acids. The V gene end was trimmed by 5 bases and the J gene end by 4 bases; junction bases not matched to a gene: 16. Germline V gene lookup returns CDR1 MDHEN and CDR2 SYDVKM. CDR3 protein: CASSPPADGTGDYNSPLHF. The DNA for the CDR3 is TGTGCCAGCAGTCCTCCTGCCGACGGGACAGGTGATTATAATTCACCCCTCCACTTT.

The CDR3 DNA reads as TGTGCCAGCAGGTTCGGGACAGGGGAGACTGGGGAGCAGTACTTC. Translated: CASRFGTGETGEQYF. The chain carries TRBV6-5 and TRBJ2-7; 10 bases agree with TRBD1. Trimming removed 6 bases from V and 7 bases from J; junction bases left unmatched: 12. This CDR3 comprises 15 residues. The germline V gene has CDR1 MNHEY and CDR2 SVGAGI.

DNA for the CDR3: TGTGCCAGCAGCTTAGCCGCCGGGGATGGCTACACCTTC. Translation gives CASSLAAGDGYTF. V and J are TRBV7-2 and TRBJ1-2; D not resolved. The CDR3 totals 13 residues. Trimming removed 0 bases from V and 6 bases from J, with 8 bases in between. Germline-derived CDR1 and CDR2 are SGHTA and FQGNSA.

The V gene is TRBV7-6, the J gene TRBJ2-2; 9 bases fit TRBD2. Germline CDR1 and CDR2: SGHVS and FNYEAQ. The J segment lost 4 bases and the V segment lost 5 bases, leaving 5 bases of the junction unmatched. This CDR3 contains 15 residues. The CDR3 nucleotides are TGTGCCAGCAGCATGGGACTAGCTCCCACCGGGGAGCTGTTTTTT. Amino acids: CASSMGLAPTGELFF.

The J gene is TRBJ2-1, the V gene TRBV30, with a possible D match to TRBD2 (6 bases). CDR3 length: 12 amino acids. V lost 2 bases and J lost 4, with 6 bases in between. Germline V gives CDR1 GTSNPN, CDR2 SVGIG (reference sequence). The CDR3 reads CAWSLAYNEQFF. The CDR3 bases are TGTGCCTGGAGTCTAGCGTACAATGAGCAGTTCTTC. Supplemented by reference TRBV30 and TRBJ2-1, the full variable domain reads SQTIHQWPATLVQPVGSPLSLECTVEGTSNPNLYWYRQAAGRGLQLLFYSVGIGQISSEVPQNLSASRPQDRQFILSSKKLLLSDSGFYLCAWSLAYNEQFFGPGTRLTVL.

The rearrangement joins TRBV27 to TRBJ2-5; 10 bases match TRBD1. Trimming cost V 4 bases and J 7 bases; bases outside gene matches: 12. The germline V gene has CDR1 MNHEY and CDR2 SMNVEV (reference sequence). This CDR3 region has 16 residues. CDR3 protein: CASSYWDRGVLGTQYF. The CDR3, as DNA: TGTGCCAGCAGTTATTGGGACAGGGGTGTTTTAGGGACCCAGTACTTC.

This chain uses TRBV11-3 with TRBJ2-1; 7 nucleotides align to TRBD1. Losses at the gene ends were 0 bases for V and 2 bases for J; bases not matched to a gene: 1. Germline V gene lookup returns CDR1 SGHNT and CDR2 YENEEA. The CDR3 is made up of 15 amino acids. The CDR3: CASSLDRGTYNEQFF. The CDR3 coding sequence is TGTGCCAGCAGCTTAGACAGGGGGACCTACAATGAGCAGTTCTTC. The whole variable domain, filled in from reference TRBV11-3 and TRBJ2-1, reads EAGVVQSPRYKIIEKKQPVAFWCNPISGHNTLYWYLQNLGQGPELLIRYENEEAVDDSQLPKDRFSAERLKGVDSTLKIQPAELGDSAVYLCASSLDRGTYNEQFFGPGTRLTVL.

The chain couples TRBV7-9 to TRBJ2-1; TRBD2 agrees at 7 bases. V trimming: 4 bases; J trimming: 4 bases; junction bases outside the gene matches: 4. The CDR3 runs 14 residues. Germline V lookup: CDR1 SEHNR, CDR2 FQNEAQ (reference sequence). The CDR3 spells CASSSGTKYNEQFF. CDR3 coding DNA: TGTGCCAGCAGCTCCGGGACTAAATACAATGAGCAGTTCTTC.

The chain employs TRBV27 and TRBJ2-7; possibly TRBD2 for D (5 bases). V was pared by 5 bases and J by 3 bases, with 11 bases between. From germline, CDR1 is MNHEY and CDR2 SMNVEV (reference sequence). This CDR3 has 13 residues. The CDR3 loop reads CASSLRLNYEQYF. CDR3 nucleotides: TGTGCCAGCAGTCTACGACTAAACTACGAGCAGTACTTC.

The CDR3 spells CASSRGTGTSGYTF. The CDR3 region has the DNA TGTGCCAGTAGTAGGGGGACAGGGACGAGTGGCTACACCTTC. The chain links TRBV19 to TRBJ1-2; 9 bases line up with TRBD1. Germline assignment: CDR1 LNHDA and CDR2 SQIVND (reference sequence). The CDR3 length is 14 residues. V trimming: 4 bases; J trimming: 7 bases; junction bases outside the gene matches: 7.

This clone was seen just once. V and J are TRBV11-2 and TRBJ1-4; 7 nucleotides agree with TRBD1. The CDR3 has 16 residues. The J segment lost 6 bases and the V segment lost 1 base, leaving 8 bases of the junction unmatched. From germline, CDR1 is SGHAT and CDR2 FQNNGV. The CDR3 region is CASSLVVQGVDEKLFF. The DNA for the CDR3 is TGTGCCAGCAGCTTAGTTGTTCAGGGGGTGGATGAAAAACTGTTTTTT.

The chain uses TRBV2 and TRBJ1-3; perhaps TRBD1 as D (6 bases). This CDR3 spans 14 amino acids. CDR1 SNHLY and CDR2 FYNNEI come from the germline V gene. Trimming removed 7 bases from V and 4 bases from J, with 14 bases in between. The DNA for the CDR3 is TGTGCCAGCACTTTGGGGGCGCGGGGAAACACCATATATTTT. Translation gives CASTLGARGNTIYF. Full variable domain (missing parts from reference TRBV2 and TRBJ1-3): EPEVTQTPSHQVTQMGQEVILRCVPISNHLYFYWYRQILGQKVEFLVSFYNNEISEKSEIFDDQFSVERPDGSNFTLKIRSTKLEDSAMYFCASTLGARGNTIYFGEGSWLTVV.

The CDR3: CASSRSGALTGYTF. DNA for the CDR3: TGTGCCAGCAGCCGATCGGGGGCCCTGACCGGCTACACCTTC. V gene TRBV6-6 combines with J gene TRBJ1-2, with a weak D call TRBD1 (6 bases). The CDR3 sequence is 14 residues long. Trimming shortened V by 6 bases and J by 8 bases, and 19 bases separated the two germline ends. In germline, CDR1 is MNHNY, CDR2 SVGAGI (reference sequence).

The rearrangement links TRBV11-2 to TRBJ2-2; D is unresolved. This CDR3 has 14 residues. V lost 5 bases to trimming and J lost 7 bases, with 14 bases between them. Per the germline V gene, CDR1 is SGHAT and CDR2 is FQNNGV. The CDR3 nucleotides are TGTGCCAGCAGCGCCCCTGCCAGGATCGGGGAGCTGTTTTTT. It is translated as CASSAPARIGELFF.

The chain uses TRBV6-4 and TRBJ1-2; unclear D gene. V was pared by 3 bases and J by 9 bases, with 17 bases between. The germline gives CDR1 MRHNA, CDR2 SNTAGT. This CDR3 contains 14 residues. CDR3 region: CASSEHRGVGSYTF. The CDR3, as DNA: TGTGCCAGCAGTGAACATCGGGGAGTTGGAAGCTACACCTTC.

The chain joins TRBV19 to TRBJ2-1; 13 bases align to TRBD2. V gave up 9 bases and J gave up 10 bases; unmatched junction bases: 6. This CDR3 is 13 amino acids long. Germline V gene data show CDR1 as LNHDA and CDR2 as SQIVND (reference sequence). In DNA, the CDR3 is TGTGCCAGCAGGACTAGCGGGAGAGGAGAGCAGTTCTTC. This codes for CASRTSGRGEQFF.

CDR3 loop: CASSQESGGSTGNTIYF. The CDR3 DNA follows: TGCGCCAGCAGCCAAGAAAGTGGCGGCTCGACAGGGAACACCATATATTTT. The V call is TRBV4-1, the J call TRBJ1-3; 7 bases are a match to TRBD1. The CDR3 consists of 17 residues. Per the germline V gene, CDR1 is MGHRA and CDR2 is YSYEKL. After removal of 0 bases from V and 7 bases from J, the junction contained 12 bases not matched to a gene.

The V gene is TRBV27, the J gene TRBJ2-7; 8 bases fit TRBD1. CDR1 MNHEY and CDR2 SMNVEV come from the germline V gene (reference sequence). The trim removed 4 bases at V and 5 bases at J, leaving 10 bases unmatched. The CDR3 covers 15 residues. Written as DNA, the CDR3 is TGTGCCAGCAGTTCTCCGCGACAGGGGTGGCACGAGCAGTACTTC. This sequence encodes CASSSPRQGWHEQYF.

V and J are TRBV7-9 and TRBJ1-1; D ambiguous. Germline values: CDR1 SEHNR, CDR2 FQNEAQ (reference sequence). V dropped 6 bases and J dropped 0 bases, with 5 bases sitting between them. The CDR3 covers 12 residues. CDR3 nucleotides: TGTGCCAGCAGATATATGAACACTGAAGCTTTCTTT. Protein sequence: CASRYMNTEAFF. Supplemented by reference TRBV7-9 and TRBJ1-1, the full variable domain reads DTGVSQNPRHKITKRGQNVTFRCDPISEHNRLYWYRQTLGQGPEFLTYFQNEAQLEKSRLLSDRFSAERPKGSFSTLEIQRTEQGDSAMYLCASRYMNTEAFFGQGTRLTVV.

This chain links TRBV19 with TRBJ1-5; D remains ambiguous. Germline loops: CDR1 LNHDA, CDR2 SQIVND (reference sequence). V was clipped by 7 bases and J by 0 bases, with 13 bases between them. The CDR3 has 15 residues. The CDR3 sequence: CASTSEEYSNQPQHF. The CDR3 DNA reads TGTGCCAGTACTTCCGAGGAGTATAGCAATCAGCCCCAGCATTTT.

The J gene is TRBJ2-7, the V gene TRBV19; weak D call: TRBD2 (6 bases). Germline V gene data show CDR1 as LNHDA and CDR2 as SQIVND (reference sequence). There are 16 residues in the CDR3. The V end lost 4 bases, the J end lost 8 bases, and 24 bases lay between the germline ends. The CDR3 nucleotides read TGTGCCAGTAGTACAACCCGATCGGTTGGGCGGGAAAAGCAGTACTTC. Translated: CASSTTRSVGREKQYF. Full variable domain (outside the CDR3, taken from reference TRBV19 and TRBJ2-7): DGGITQSPKYLFRKEGQNVTLSCEQNLNHDAMYWYRQDPGQGLRLIYYSQIVNDFQKGDIAEGYSVSREKKESFPLTVTSAQKNPTAFYLCASSTTRSVGREKQYFGPGTRLTVT.

In this sample, this clone turned up once. The chain joins TRBV7-6 to TRBJ2-7; 10 positions match TRBD2. Losses at the gene ends were 5 bases for V and 1 base for J; bases not matched to a gene: 8. Germline-derived CDR1 and CDR2 are SGHVS and FNYEAQ. The CDR3 is 16 residues long. DNA for the CDR3: TGTGCCAGCAGCGCCAGCCAGCGGGAGGGGTCCTACGAGCAGTACTTC. Its protein is CASSASQREGSYEQYF.

The chain carries TRBV30 and TRBJ1-2; 7 bases agree with TRBD1. V trimming: 1 base; J trimming: 0 bases; junction bases outside the gene matches: 8. CDR1 GTSNPN and CDR2 SVGIG come from the germline V gene (reference sequence). The length of the CDR3 is 16 residues. In DNA form, the CDR3 reads TGTGCCTGGAGTGGGTCTCAGGGGGGAGCTAACTATGGCTACACCTTC. Translated, it gives CAWSGSQGGANYGYTF.

This clone was observed a single time. The J gene is TRBJ2-7, the V gene TRBV18; 12 bases are shared with TRBD2. The ends lost 2 bases at V and 0 bases at J; junction bases unmatched: 5. The CDR3 is made up of 17 amino acids. The germline V gene encodes CDR1 KGHSH and CDR2 LQKENI. CDR3 in amino acids: CASSPGTSGLYSYEQYF. CDR3 sequence (DNA): TGTGCCAGCTCACCAGGGACTAGCGGGCTCTACTCCTACGAGCAGTACTTC.